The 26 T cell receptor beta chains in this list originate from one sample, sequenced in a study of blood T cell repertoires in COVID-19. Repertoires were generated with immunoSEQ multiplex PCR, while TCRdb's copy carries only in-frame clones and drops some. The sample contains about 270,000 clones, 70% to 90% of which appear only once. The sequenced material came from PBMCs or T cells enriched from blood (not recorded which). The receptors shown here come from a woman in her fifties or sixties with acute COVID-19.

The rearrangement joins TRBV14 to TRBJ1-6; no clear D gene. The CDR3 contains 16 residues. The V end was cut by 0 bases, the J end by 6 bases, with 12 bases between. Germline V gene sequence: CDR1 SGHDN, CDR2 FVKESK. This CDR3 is CASSQDPNVGNSPLHF. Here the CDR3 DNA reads TGTGCCAGCAGCCAAGATCCCAATGTCGGTAATTCACCCCTCCACTTT.

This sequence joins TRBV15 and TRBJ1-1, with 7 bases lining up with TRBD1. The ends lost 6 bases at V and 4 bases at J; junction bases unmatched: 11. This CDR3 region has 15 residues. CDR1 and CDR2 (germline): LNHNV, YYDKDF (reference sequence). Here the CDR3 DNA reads TGTGCCACCAGTAAATTGACAGGGTCGGGCACTGAAGCTTTCTTT. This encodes CATSKLTGSGTEAFF.

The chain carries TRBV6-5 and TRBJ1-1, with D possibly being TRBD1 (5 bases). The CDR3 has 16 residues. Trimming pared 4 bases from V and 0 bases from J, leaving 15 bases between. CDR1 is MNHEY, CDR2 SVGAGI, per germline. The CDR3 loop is CASSLFNGGLNTEAFF. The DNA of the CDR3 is TGTGCCAGCAGTTTATTCAACGGGGGTTTGAACACTGAAGCTTTCTTT.

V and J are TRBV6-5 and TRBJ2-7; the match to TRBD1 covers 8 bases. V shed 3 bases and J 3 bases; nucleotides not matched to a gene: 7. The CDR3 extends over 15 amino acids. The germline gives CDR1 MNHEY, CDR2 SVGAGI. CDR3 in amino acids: CASSYVPGTGYEQYF. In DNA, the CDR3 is TGTGCCAGCAGTTATGTCCCCGGGACAGGCTACGAGCAGTACTTC.

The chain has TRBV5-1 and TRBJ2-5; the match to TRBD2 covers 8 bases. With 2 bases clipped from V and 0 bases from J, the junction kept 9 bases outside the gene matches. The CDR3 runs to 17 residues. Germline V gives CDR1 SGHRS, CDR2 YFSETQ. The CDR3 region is CASSLRGSGVYQETQYF. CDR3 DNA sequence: TGCGCCAGCAGCTTAAGGGGTAGCGGGGTTTACCAAGAGACCCAGTACTTC.

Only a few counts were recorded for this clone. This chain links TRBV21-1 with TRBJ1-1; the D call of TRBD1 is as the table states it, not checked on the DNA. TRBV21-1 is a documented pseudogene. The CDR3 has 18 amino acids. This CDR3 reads CASSRFRDRGPLNTEAFF. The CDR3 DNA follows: TGTGCCAGCAGCAGATTCCGGGACAGGGGGCCGTTGAACACTGAAGCTTTCTTT.

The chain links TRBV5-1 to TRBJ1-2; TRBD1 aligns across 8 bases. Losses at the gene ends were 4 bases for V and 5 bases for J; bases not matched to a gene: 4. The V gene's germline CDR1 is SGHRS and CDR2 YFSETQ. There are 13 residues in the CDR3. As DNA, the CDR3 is TGCGCCAGCAGCCTGGACAGGGAATATGGCTACACCTTC. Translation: CASSLDREYGYTF.

CDR3 in amino acids: CSAHRGMGGYTF. Here the CDR3 DNA reads TGCAGCGCCCACAGGGGGATGGGGGGCTACACCTTC. The chain carries TRBV29-1 and TRBJ1-2; 8 positions match TRBD1. With V trimmed by 7 bases and J by 8 bases, 9 bases remained unmatched. The CDR3 consists of 12 residues. Germline CDR1 is SQVTM and CDR2 is ANQGSEA.

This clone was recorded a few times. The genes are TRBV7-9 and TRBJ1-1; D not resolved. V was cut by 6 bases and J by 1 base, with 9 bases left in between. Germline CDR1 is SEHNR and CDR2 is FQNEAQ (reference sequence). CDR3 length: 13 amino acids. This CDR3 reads CASRLPGNTEAFF. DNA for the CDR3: TGTGCCAGCAGGCTACCCGGGAACACTGAAGCTTTCTTT.

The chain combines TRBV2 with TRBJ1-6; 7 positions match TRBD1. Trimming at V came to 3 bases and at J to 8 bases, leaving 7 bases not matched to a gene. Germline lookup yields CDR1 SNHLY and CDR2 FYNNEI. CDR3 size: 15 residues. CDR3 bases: TGTGCCAGCAGTGATTTCACAGGGGTATATTCACCCCTCCACTTT. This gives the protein CASSDFTGVYSPLHF.

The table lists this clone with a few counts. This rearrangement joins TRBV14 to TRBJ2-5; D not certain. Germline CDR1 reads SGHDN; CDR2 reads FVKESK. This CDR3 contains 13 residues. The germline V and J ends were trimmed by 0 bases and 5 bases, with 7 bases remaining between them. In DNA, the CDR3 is TGTGCCAGCAGCCAAGATCTCGGTGAGACCCAGTACTTC. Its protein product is CASSQDLGETQYF.

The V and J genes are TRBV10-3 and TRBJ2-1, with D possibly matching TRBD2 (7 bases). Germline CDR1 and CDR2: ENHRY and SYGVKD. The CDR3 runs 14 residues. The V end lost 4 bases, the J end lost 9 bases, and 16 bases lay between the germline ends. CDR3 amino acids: CAISGRGGQGEQFF. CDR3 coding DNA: TGTGCCATCAGTGGAAGGGGGGGGCAGGGTGAGCAGTTCTTC.

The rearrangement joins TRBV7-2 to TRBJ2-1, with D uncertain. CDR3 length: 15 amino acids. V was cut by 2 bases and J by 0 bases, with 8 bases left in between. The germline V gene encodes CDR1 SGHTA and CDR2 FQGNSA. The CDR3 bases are TGTGCCAGCAGCTTAAGTACTTCCTCCTACAATGAGCAGTTCTTC. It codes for CASSLSTSSYNEQFF.

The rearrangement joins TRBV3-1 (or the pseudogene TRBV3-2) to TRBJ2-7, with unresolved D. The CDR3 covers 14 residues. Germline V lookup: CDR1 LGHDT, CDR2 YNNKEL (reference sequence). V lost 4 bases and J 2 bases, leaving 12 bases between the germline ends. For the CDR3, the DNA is TGTGCCAGCAGCCTTTTCTTGGGCACCTACGAGCAGTACTTC. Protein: CASSLFLGTYEQYF.

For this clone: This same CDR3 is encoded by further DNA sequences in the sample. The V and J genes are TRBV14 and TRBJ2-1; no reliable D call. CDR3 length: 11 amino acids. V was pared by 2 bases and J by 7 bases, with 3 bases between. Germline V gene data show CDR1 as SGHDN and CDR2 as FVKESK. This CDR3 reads CASSQRNEQFF. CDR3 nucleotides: TGTGCCAGCAGCCAACGGAATGAGCAGTTCTTC.

The CDR3 is CASSNMVRGYTF. Here the CDR3 DNA reads TGTGCCAGTAGTAACATGGTCCGTGGCTACACCTTC. This sequence joins TRBV19 and TRBJ1-2; D is undetermined. CDR1 and CDR2 (germline): LNHDA, SQIVND (reference sequence). The V and J ends lost 4 bases and 7 bases respectively, with 10 bases between them. This CDR3 contains 12 residues.

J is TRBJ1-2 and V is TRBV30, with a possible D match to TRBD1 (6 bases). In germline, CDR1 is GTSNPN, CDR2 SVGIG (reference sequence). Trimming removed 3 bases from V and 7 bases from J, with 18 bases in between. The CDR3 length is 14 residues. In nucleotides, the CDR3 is TGTGCCTGGAGGGTTCGGGGGGCGCAGGGTGGCTACACCTTC. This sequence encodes CAWRVRGAQGGYTF. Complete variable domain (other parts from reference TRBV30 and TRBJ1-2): SQTIHQWPATLVQPVGSPLSLECTVEGTSNPNLYWYRQAAGRGLQLLFYSVGIGQISSEVPQNLSASRPQDRQFILSSKKLLLSDSGFYLCAWRVRGAQGGYTFGSGTRLTVV.

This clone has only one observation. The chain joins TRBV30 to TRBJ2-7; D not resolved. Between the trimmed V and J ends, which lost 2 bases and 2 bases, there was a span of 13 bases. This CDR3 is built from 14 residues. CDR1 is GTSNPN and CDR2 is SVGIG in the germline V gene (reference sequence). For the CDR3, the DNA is TGTGCCTGGAGTTCACGCGCGAGGACCTACGAGCAGTACTTC. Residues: CAWSSRARTYEQYF.

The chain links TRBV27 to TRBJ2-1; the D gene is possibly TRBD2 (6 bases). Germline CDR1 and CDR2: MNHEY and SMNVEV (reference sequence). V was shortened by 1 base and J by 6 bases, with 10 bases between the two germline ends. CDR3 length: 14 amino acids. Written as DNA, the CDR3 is TGTGCCAGCAGTTTATTGGGGGGATTCAATGAGCAGTTCTTC. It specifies CASSLLGGFNEQFF.

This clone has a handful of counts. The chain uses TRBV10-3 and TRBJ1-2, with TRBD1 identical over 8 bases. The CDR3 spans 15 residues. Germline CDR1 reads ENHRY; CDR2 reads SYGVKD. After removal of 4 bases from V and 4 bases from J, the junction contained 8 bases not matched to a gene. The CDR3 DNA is TGTGCCATCAGTGCTGGACAGGGAGGATCCTATGGCTACACCTTC. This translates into CAISAGQGGSYGYTF.

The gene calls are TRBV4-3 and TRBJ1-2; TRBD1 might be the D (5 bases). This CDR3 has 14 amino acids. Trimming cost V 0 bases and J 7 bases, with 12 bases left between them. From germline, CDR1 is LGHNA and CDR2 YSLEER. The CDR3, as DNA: TGCGCCAGCAGCCAAGATCCAGGGATGGGTGGCTACACCTTC. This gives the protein CASSQDPGMGGYTF.

CDR3 protein: CASSQGLGLAGETQYF. The DNA for the CDR3 is TGTGCCAGCAGCCAGGGTTTGGGACTAGCGGGGGAGACCCAGTACTTC. The chain carries TRBV3-1 (or the pseudogene TRBV3-2) and TRBJ2-5, with 13 bases that match TRBD2. In germline, CDR1 is LGHDT, CDR2 YNNKEL (reference sequence). The CDR3 totals 16 residues. V shed 3 bases, J shed 5 bases, and the junction held 6 bases outside the gene matches.

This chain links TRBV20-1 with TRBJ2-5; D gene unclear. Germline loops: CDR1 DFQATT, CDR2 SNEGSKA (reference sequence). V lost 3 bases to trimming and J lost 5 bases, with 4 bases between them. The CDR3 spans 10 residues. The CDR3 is CSARSETQYF. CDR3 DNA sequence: TGCAGTGCTAGGTCGGAGACCCAGTACTTC.

The CDR3 nucleotides read TGTGCCAGCAGGGGCGGGGGGGCTTACAATGAGCAGTTCTTC. Its protein product is CASRGGGAYNEQFF. This rearrangement joins TRBV7-2 to TRBJ2-1, with 9 bases that match TRBD2. CDR1 and CDR2 (germline): SGHTA, FQGNSA. The CDR3 runs to 14 residues. Trimming at V came to 6 bases and at J to 4 bases, leaving 4 bases not matched to a gene.

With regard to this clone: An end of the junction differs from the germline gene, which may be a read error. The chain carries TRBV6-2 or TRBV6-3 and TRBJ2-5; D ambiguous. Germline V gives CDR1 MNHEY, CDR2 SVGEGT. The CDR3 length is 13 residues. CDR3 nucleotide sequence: TGTGCCACCAGTAGTGGAACTACAAAGACCCAGTACTTC. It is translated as CATSSGTTKTQYF.

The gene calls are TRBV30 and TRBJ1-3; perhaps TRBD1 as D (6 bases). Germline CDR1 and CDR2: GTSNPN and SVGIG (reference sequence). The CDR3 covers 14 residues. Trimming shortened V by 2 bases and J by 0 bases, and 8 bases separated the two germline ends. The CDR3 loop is CAWSTGLSGNTIYF. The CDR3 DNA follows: TGTGCCTGGAGTACAGGGCTCTCTGGAAACACCATATATTTT.